The T cell receptor beta chain under discussion was sequenced for a study of CD8 T cells in Susac syndrome. TCR beta sequencing covered blood CD8+ and CD4+ T cells. The count of this clonotype is one. No antigen is known for it. V lost 2 bases to trimming and J lost 10 bases, with 9 bases between them. This CDR3 spans 13 amino acids. Per germline, CDR1 SEHNR and CDR2 FQNEAQ (reference sequence). Study results and caveats: The study recognized that the number of individuals in its TCR sequencing and HLA analysis was relatively small.

With random hexamers, reverse transcription was performed on roughly 0.5 to 1 ug of RNA. TCRdb analysed the immunoSEQ multiplex PCR reads with MiXCR anew, one entry per CDR3 protein. The table shows approximately 130,000 distinct CDR3 sequences, with approximately 94% occurring only once. The chain combines TRBV7-9 with TRBJ1-6, with a tentative D call TRBD1 (5 bases). This TCR derives from a human donor in good health. Sample: CD4+ T cells from PBMCs. CDR3 in DNA: TGTGCCAGCAGCTTATCGGACATATCACCCCTCCACTTT. It translates to CASSLSDISPLHF.